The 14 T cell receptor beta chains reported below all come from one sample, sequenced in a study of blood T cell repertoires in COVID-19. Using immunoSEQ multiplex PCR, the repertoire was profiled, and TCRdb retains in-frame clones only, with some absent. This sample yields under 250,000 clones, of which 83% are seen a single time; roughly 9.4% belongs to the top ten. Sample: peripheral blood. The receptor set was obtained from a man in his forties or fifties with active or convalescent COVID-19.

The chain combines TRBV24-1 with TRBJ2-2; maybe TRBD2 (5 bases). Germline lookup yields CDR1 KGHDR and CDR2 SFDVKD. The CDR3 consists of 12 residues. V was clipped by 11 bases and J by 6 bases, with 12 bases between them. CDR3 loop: CAIAPGSGELFF. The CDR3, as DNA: TGTGCCATCGCCCCGGGGTCCGGGGAGCTGTTTTTT.

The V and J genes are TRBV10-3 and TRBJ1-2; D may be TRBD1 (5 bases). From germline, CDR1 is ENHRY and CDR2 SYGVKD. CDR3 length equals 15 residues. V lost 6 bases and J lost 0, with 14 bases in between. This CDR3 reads CAIRAGVFANYGYTF. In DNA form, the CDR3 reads TGTGCCATCAGAGCGGGGGTGTTTGCTAACTATGGCTACACCTTC.

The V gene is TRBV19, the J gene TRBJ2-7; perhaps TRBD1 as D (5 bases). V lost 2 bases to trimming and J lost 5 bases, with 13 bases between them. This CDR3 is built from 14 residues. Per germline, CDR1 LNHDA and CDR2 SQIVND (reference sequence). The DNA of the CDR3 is TGTGCCAGTAGTATACGGTTTGAACAGGACGAGCAGTACTTC. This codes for CASSIRFEQDEQYF.

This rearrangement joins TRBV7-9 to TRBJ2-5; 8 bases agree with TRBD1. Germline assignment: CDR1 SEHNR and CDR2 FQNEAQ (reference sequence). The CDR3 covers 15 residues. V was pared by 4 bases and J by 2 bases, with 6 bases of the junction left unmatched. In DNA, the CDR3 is TGTGCCAGCAGCTCCCGGGACAGGCATCAAGAGACCCAGTACTTC. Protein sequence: CASSSRDRHQETQYF.

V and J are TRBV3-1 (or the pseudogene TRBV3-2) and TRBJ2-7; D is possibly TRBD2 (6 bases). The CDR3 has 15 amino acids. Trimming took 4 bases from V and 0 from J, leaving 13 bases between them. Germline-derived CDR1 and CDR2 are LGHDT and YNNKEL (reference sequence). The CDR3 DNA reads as TGTGCCAGCAGCCCGGCGGGGACTTCCTCCTACGAGCAGTACTTC. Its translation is CASSPAGTSSYEQYF.

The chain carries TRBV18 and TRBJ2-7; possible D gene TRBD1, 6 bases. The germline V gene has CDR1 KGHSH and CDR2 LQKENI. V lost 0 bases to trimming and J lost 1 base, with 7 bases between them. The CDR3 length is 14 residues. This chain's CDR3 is CASSPPGTSYEQYF. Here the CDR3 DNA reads TGTGCCAGCTCACCACCCGGGACATCCTACGAGCAGTACTTC.

Here the CDR3 reads CASSRTGFSNNQPQHF. CDR3 in DNA: TGTGCCAGCAGCCGGACAGGGTTTTCCAACAATCAGCCCCAGCATTTT. The chain has TRBV5-8 and TRBJ1-5; 8 nucleotides match TRBD1. Trimming at V came to 4 bases and at J to 3 bases, leaving 9 bases not matched to a gene. The CDR3 consists of 16 residues. The V gene's germline CDR1 is SGHTS and CDR2 YDEGEE.

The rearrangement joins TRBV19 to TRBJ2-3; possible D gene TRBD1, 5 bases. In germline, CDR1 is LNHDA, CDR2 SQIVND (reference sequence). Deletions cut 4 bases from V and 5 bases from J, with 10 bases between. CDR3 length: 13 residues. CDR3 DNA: TGTGCCAGTAGTACTTCAGGGCGAGATACGCAGTATTTT. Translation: CASSTSGRDTQYF.

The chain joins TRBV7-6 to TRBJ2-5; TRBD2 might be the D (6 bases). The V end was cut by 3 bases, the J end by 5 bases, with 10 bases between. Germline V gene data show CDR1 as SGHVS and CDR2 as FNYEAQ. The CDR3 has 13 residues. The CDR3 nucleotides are TGTGCCAGCAGCTTCACTGGGGGGGAGACCCAGTACTTC. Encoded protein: CASSFTGGETQYF.

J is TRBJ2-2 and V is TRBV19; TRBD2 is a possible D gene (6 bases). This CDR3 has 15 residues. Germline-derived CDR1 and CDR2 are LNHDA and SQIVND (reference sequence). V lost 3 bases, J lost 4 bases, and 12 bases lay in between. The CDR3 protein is CASSIGGGVTGELFF. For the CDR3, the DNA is TGTGCCAGTAGTATCGGGGGAGGAGTCACCGGGGAGCTGTTTTTT.

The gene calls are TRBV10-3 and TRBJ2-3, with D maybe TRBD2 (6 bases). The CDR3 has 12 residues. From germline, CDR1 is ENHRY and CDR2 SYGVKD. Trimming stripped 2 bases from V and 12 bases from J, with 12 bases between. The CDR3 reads CAISERGGEQYF. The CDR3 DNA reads TGTGCCATCAGTGAGCGAGGAGGGGAACAGTATTTT.

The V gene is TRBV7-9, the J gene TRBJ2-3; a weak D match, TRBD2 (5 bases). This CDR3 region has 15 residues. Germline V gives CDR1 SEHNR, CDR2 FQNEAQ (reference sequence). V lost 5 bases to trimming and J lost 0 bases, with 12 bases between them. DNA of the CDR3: TGTGCCAGCAGCCACGACGGAGGTAGCACAGATACGCAGTATTTT. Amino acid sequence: CASSHDGGSTDTQYF.

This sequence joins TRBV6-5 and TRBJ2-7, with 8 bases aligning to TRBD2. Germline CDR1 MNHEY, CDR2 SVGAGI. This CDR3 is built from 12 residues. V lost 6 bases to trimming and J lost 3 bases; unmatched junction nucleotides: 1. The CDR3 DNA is TGTGCCAGCAGGGGACTAGTCTACGAGCAGTACTTC. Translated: CASRGLVYEQYF.

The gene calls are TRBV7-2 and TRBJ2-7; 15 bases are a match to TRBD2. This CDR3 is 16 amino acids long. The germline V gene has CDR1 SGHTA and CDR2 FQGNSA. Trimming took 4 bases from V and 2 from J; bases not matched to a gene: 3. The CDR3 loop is CASSSGLAGGPYEQYF. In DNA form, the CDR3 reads TGTGCCAGCAGCTCCGGACTAGCGGGAGGGCCCTACGAGCAGTACTTC.